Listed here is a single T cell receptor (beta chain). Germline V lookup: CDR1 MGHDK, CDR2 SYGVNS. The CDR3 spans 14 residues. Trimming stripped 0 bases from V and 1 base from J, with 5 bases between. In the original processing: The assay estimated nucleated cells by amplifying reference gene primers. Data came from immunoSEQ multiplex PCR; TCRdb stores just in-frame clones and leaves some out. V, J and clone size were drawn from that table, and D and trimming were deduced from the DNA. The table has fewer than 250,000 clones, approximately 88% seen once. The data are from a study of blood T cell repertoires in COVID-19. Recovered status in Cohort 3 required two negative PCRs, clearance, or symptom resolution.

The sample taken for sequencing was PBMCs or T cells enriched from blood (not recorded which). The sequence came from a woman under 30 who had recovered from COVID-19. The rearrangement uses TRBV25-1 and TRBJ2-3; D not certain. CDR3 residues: CASSEYTRTDTQYF. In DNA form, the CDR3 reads TGTGCCAGCAGTGAATATACTCGCACAGATACGCAGTATTTT.